In this sample, the clone carrying this TCR beta chain turned up once. The sample originates from a study of blood T cell repertoires in COVID-19. CDR1 is MDHEN and CDR2 is SYDVKM in the germline V gene. The J segment lost 6 bases and the V segment lost 8 bases, leaving 13 bases of the junction unmatched. This CDR3 contains 14 residues. Profiled with immunoSEQ multiplex PCR; TCRdb holds only in-frame clones, not every one. The sample contains some 190,000 clones, about 88% of which appear only once. The source of this sequence is a man between 18 and 29 years old with active or convalescent COVID-19. This chain links TRBV28 with TRBJ2-7; 7 bases are a match to TRBD2. Material for sequencing was peripheral blood. The CDR3 spells CASGYGTNPLEQYF. CDR3 nucleotide sequence: TGTGCCAGCGGGTACGGGACTAACCCCCTCGAGCAGTACTTC.